This T cell receptor (beta chain) was observed in a study of T cells in Graves' hyperthyroidism and ophthalmopathy. Trimming pared 2 bases from V and 4 bases from J, leaving 8 bases between. The CDR3 runs to 13 residues. The germline CDR1 and CDR2 sequences are MGHRA and YSYEKL. Authors of the study amplified TCR beta CDR3 regions from RNA transcripts. Researchers ran a first-round RT-PCR on the TCR CDR3 using the HTBI primer set. TCRdb re-called the multiplex PCR reads with MiXCR, one entry per CDR3 protein. The sample has 690,000 or so distinct CDR3 sequences; roughly 20% are singletons. The V call is TRBV4-1, the J call TRBJ1-1, with no clear D. This receptor was identified in a woman aged 45-59 years with Graves' hyperthyroidism that later progressed to Graves' ophthalmopathy. The sample consisted of blood. The DNA of the CDR3 is TGCGCCAGCAGCCAACCCAGGTCCACTGAAGCTTTCTTT. Protein product: CASSQPRSTEAFF.